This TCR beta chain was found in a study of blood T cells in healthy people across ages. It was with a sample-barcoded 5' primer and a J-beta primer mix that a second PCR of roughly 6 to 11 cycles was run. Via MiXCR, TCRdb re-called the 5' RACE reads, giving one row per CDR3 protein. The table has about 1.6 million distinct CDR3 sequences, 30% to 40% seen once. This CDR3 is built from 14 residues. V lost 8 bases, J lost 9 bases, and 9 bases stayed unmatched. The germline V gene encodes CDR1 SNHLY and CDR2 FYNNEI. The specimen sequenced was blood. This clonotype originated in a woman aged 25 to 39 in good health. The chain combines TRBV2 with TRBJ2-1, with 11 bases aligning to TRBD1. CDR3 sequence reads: CASSGTGGQAEQFF. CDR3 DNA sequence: TGTGCCAGCTCTGGGACAGGGGGGCAAGCTGAGCAGTTCTTC.